These T cell receptor beta chains were read from a single sample in a study of T cells in Graves' hyperthyroidism and ophthalmopathy. TCRdb fed the multiplex PCR reads into MiXCR, producing one record per CDR3 protein. The repertoire holds 650,000 to 700,000 distinct CDR3 sequences, with roughly 17% as singletons. The sample consisted of blood. These receptors were taken from a man aged 45-65 years with Graves' hyperthyroidism. CDR3s include the opening cysteine and the closing phenylalanine or tryptophan. D genes are given only for firm matches. Only some rows state a clone size, as once, few, many or a class for expanded clones.

abundance,v_gene,j_gene,d_gene,CDR3aa,CDR3nt
many,TRBV7-3,TRBJ2-6,NA,CASSLGRGPGANVLTF,TGTGCCAGCAGCTTAGGGAGGGGGCCTGGGGCCAACGTCCTGACTTTC
many,TRBV27,TRBJ2-3,NA,CASRYGQINTDTQYF,TGTGCCAGCAGATACGGACAGATCAACACAGATACGCAGTATTTT
many,TRBV2,TRBJ2-1,TRBD2,CASREREGIGQFF,TGTGCCAGCAGAGAAAGGGAGGGAATAGGGCAGTTCTTC
once,TRBV2,TRBJ1-2,NA,CASSERLAYGYTF,TGTGCCAGCAGTGAGCGACTCGCCTATGGCTACACCTTC
few,TRBV5-1,TRBJ2-3,TRBD2,CASSLESGGGDTQYF,TGCGCCAGCAGCTTGGAGTCGGGAGGAGGAGATACGCAGTATTTT
many,TRBV7-2,TRBJ2-1,NA,CASSLNRPDEQFF,TGTGCCAGCAGCCTAAATCGACCGGATGAGCAGTTCTTC
NA,TRBV29-1,TRBJ1-3,NA,CSVVGSSGNTIYF,TGCAGCGTTGTTGGCAGCTCTGGAAACACCATATATTTT
few,TRBV28,TRBJ1-6,TRBD1,CASTQLPGQARSPLHF,TGTGCCAGCACCCAGTTGCCGGGACAGGCCCGCTCACCCCTCCACTTT
many,TRBV6-1,TRBJ2-5,TRBD2,CASRTSSETQYF,TGTGCCAGCAGGACTAGCTCCGAGACCCAGTACTTC
NA,TRBV13,TRBJ1-4,NA,CASSYAGRGTTNEKLFF,TGTGCCAGCAGCTATGCGGGGAGGGGTACAACTAATGAAAAACTGTTTTTT
NA,TRBV2,TRBJ2-1,NA,CASTGPSGDEQFF,TGCGCCAGCACAGGGCCTAGTGGGGATGAGCAGTTCTTC
NA,TRBV20-1,TRBJ2-4,NA,CSARGDGQSKNIQYF,TGCAGTGCTAGAGGTGATGGGCAGTCCAAAAACATTCAGTACTTC
few,TRBV4-3,TRBJ1-6,NA,CASSQVSRERNSPLHF,TGCGCCAGCAGCCAAGTCTCGAGGGAAAGAAATTCACCCCTCCACTTT
NA,TRBV19,TRBJ2-3,TRBD2,CASSTRTSGRTDTQYF,TGTGCCAGTTCAACTCGGACTAGCGGACGCACAGATACGCAGTATTTT
many,TRBV27,TRBJ2-7,TRBD1,CASSLVTGEHEQYF,TGTGCCAGCAGTTTAGTGACAGGGGAACACGAGCAGTACTTC
many,TRBV28,TRBJ2-7,TRBD1,CASSPTSGGEQYF,TGTGCCAGCAGTCCCACCTCAGGGGGCGAGCAGTACTTC
many,TRBV12-5,TRBJ2-3,TRBD1,CASGLSQGETSTDTQYF,TGTGCTAGTGGTTTATCACAGGGGGAAACTAGCACAGATACGCAGTATTTT
NA,TRBV12-3/TRBV12-4,TRBJ2-2,TRBD2,CASSWASGKNTGELFF,TGTGCCAGCAGTTGGGCTAGCGGGAAAAACACCGGGGAGCTGTTTTTT
NA,TRBV7-8,TRBJ1-1,NA,CASSPERGLRGPNTEAFF,TGTGCCAGCAGCCCGGAGAGGGGTCTCCGCGGTCCGAACACTGAAGCTTTCTTT
NA,TRBV7-3,TRBJ2-3,NA,CASSPGPDSTDTQYF,TGTGCCAGCAGCCCGGGACCAGATAGCACAGATACGCAGTATTTT
many,TRBV12-3/TRBV12-4,TRBJ2-7,TRBD2,CASSLEISGSSYEQYF,TGTGCCAGCAGTTTAGAAATTAGCGGGAGCTCCTACGAGCAGTACTTC
NA,TRBV19,TRBJ1-5,TRBD1,CASSLRDRGAGNQPQHF,TGTGCCAGTAGTCTCCGGGACAGGGGTGCCGGCAATCAGCCCCAGCATTTT
many,TRBV5-4,TRBJ2-3,NA,CASSLGGLTDTQYF,TGTGCCAGCAGCTTGGGGGGGCTGACAGATACGCAGTATTTT
many,TRBV2,TRBJ1-5,NA,CASSDLGQPQHF,TGTGCCAGCAGTGATTTGGGCCAGCCCCAGCATTTT
many,TRBV6-2/TRBV6-3,TRBJ2-3,TRBD2,CASRGLARAPTDTQYF,TGTGCCAGCCGCGGACTAGCGCGAGCCCCAACAGATACGCAGTATTTT
many,TRBV9,TRBJ2-3,TRBD2,CASSVQAGGTDTQYF,TGTGCCAGCAGCGTGCAAGCGGGAGGTACAGATACGCAGTATTTT
many,TRBV7-2,TRBJ2-7,NA,CASSLLAHYEQYF,TGTGCCAGCAGCTTACTAGCGCACTACGAGCAGTACTTC
many,TRBV20-1,TRBJ1-2,NA,CSARDGRRNYGYTF,TGCAGTGCTAGGGATGGCAGGAGAAACTATGGCTACACCTTC
many,TRBV29-1,TRBJ2-1,TRBD2,CSVEVLAGEWLDYNEQFF,TGCAGCGTTGAAGTGCTAGCGGGAGAATGGTTAGACTACAATGAGCAGTTCTTC
many,TRBV7-8,TRBJ2-3,TRBD2,CASRTSGGGGDTDTQYF,TGTGCCAGCAGGACGTCCGGCGGGGGGGGCGACACAGATACGCAGTATTTT
NA,TRBV29-1,TRBJ2-7,NA,CSVEEAFSYEQYF,TGCAGCGTTGAAGAAGCATTCTCCTACGAGCAGTACTTC
many,TRBV7-8,TRBJ2-2,NA,CASSQDGAMSSTGELFF,TGTGCCAGCAGCCAGGACGGTGCGATGTCTAGTACCGGGGAGCTGTTTTTT
few,TRBV7-3,TRBJ2-5,NA,CASSVGPGRGETQYF,TGTGCCAGCAGCGTAGGACCCGGGCGAGGAGAGACCCAGTACTTC
few,TRBV4-1,TRBJ2-3,NA,CASSQDVGADTQYF,TGCGCCAGCAGCCAAGATGTCGGGGCAGATACGCAGTATTTT
few,TRBV4-1,TRBJ1-5,NA,CASSQEPTGRNQPQHF,TGCGCCAGCAGCCAAGAACCCACTGGGCGCAATCAGCCCCAGCATTTT
few,TRBV20-1,TRBJ2-1,TRBD2,CSANDLAGEWGLYNEQFF,TGCAGTGCGAATGATCTAGCGGGAGAGTGGGGCCTATACAATGAGCAGTTCTTC
many,TRBV6-2/TRBV6-3,TRBJ1-1,NA,CASSYAGNTEAFF,TGTGCCAGCAGTTACGCGGGGAACACTGAAGCTTTCTTT
NA,TRBV13,TRBJ2-1,TRBD2,CASSIPGLGNNEQFF,TGTGCCAGCAGCATCCCGGGACTAGGGAACAATGAGCAGTTCTTC
few,TRBV19,TRBJ2-6,NA,CASSIGDLSGANVLTF,TGTGCCAGTAGTATAGGAGATCTCTCTGGGGCCAACGTCCTGACTTTC
few,TRBV30,TRBJ2-3,TRBD1,CAWSVQGPGTDTQYF,TGTGCCTGGAGTGTACAGGGGCCTGGCACAGATACGCAGTATTTT
NA,TRBV3-1,TRBJ1-1,NA,CASSRGTKDEAFF,TGTGCCAGCAGCCGGGGGACGAAGGATGAAGCTTTCTTT
NA,TRBV28,TRBJ2-3,TRBD2,CASKRPKTSGMQYF,TGTGCCAGCAAAAGACCTAAGACTAGCGGTATGCAGTATTTT
few,TRBV5-1,TRBJ1-5,NA,CANSLLGLESNQPQHF,TGCGCCAACAGCTTGCTAGGGCTCGAAAGCAATCAGCCCCAGCATTTT
many,TRBV2,TRBJ2-7,TRBD2,CASSPTLAGRVEQYF,TGTGCCAGCAGTCCTACCCTAGCGGGAAGGGTCGAGCAGTACTTC
few,TRBV25-1,TRBJ2-1,NA,CASSEYMTGTYNEQFF,TGTGCCAGCAGTGAATATATGACAGGAACCTACAATGAGCAGTTCTTC
NA,TRBV7-9,TRBJ1-1,NA,CASSLSPPGETEAFF,TGTGCCAGCAGCTTATCCCCGCCAGGGGAAACTGAAGCTTTCTTT
many,TRBV2,TRBJ1-4,NA,CASSAGVANEKLFF,TGTGCCAGCAGTGCAGGGGTGGCTAATGAAAAACTGTTTTTT
many,TRBV12-3/TRBV12-4,TRBJ1-2,NA,CASSLGGVKGYTF,TGTGCCAGCAGCTTAGGAGGGGTAAAAGGCTACACCTTC
many,TRBV11-2,TRBJ2-5,TRBD2,CASSLLYPGSGRDQETQYF,TGTGCCAGCAGCTTATTGTACCCAGGGAGCGGGAGGGACCAAGAGACCCAGTACTTC
few,TRBV9,TRBJ2-7,NA,CASSVSSGEQYF,TGTGCCAGCAGCGTATCCTCGGGGGAGCAGTACTTC
NA,TRBV19,TRBJ1-3,NA,CASQQEFSGNTIYF,TGTGCCAGCCAACAGGAATTCTCTGGAAACACCATATATTTT
many,TRBV9,TRBJ2-7,TRBD1,CASSVEDSGTGLGEQYF,TGTGCCAGCAGCGTAGAGGATTCGGGGACAGGACTGGGCGAGCAGTACTTC
NA,TRBV30,TRBJ1-1,NA,CAWRVPPNTEAFF,TGTGCCTGGAGGGTACCGCCTAACACTGAAGCTTTCTTT
many,TRBV12-3/TRBV12-4,TRBJ1-4,NA,CASSLSSSNEKLFF,TGTGCCAGCAGTTTGTCGAGCTCTAATGAAAAACTGTTTTTT
many,TRBV18,TRBJ1-1,NA,CASSPDSLLNTEAFF,TGTGCCAGCTCACCCGATTCACTCTTAAACACTGAAGCTTTCTTT